A single sample gave rise to the 14 T cell receptor beta chains below, sequenced in a study of T-cell memory formation after mild COVID-19. TCRdb re-derived calls from the 5' RACE reads in MiXCR, one entry per CDR3 protein. The sample consists of under 450,000 distinct CDR3 sequences, 13% to 15% of them appearing once. The specimen was PBMCs or a T cell subset sorted from them (not recorded which). These TCRs come from a man between 18 and 29 years old who had mild COVID-19 (a few samples of this study predate the infection). Cell type and time point are not known.

This clonotype has a handful of counts. This sequence joins TRBV18 and TRBJ2-5; D is ambiguous. Germline V gives CDR1 KGHSH, CDR2 LQKENI. The CDR3 covers 15 residues. V lost 4 bases and J lost 2, with 14 bases in between. The CDR3 nucleotides read TGTGCCAGCTCACGGACGGAGATACCACAAGAGACCCAGTACTTC. Its translation: CASSRTEIPQETQYF.

This clonotype was found a few times. The V gene is TRBV7-2, the J gene TRBJ2-7; D is uncertain. The V gene lost 5 bases and the J gene lost 3 bases, with 8 bases spanning the gap. The CDR3 totals 12 residues. Germline CDR1 and CDR2: SGHTA and FQGNSA. The CDR3: CASSPILYEQYF. CDR3 bases: TGTGCCAGCAGCCCCATCCTCTACGAGCAGTACTTC.

The CDR3, as DNA: TGTGCCAGCAGCTTCTCCCTACTGGGGCAAGAGACCCAGTACTTC. Translating it yields CASSFSLLGQETQYF. The chain combines TRBV5-4 with TRBJ2-5; no firm D call. Trimming took 2 bases from V and 2 from J, leaving 13 bases between them. CDR3 length: 15 residues. Germline V lookup: CDR1 SGHNT, CDR2 YYREEE (reference sequence).

V usage is TRBV2 and J usage is TRBJ2-2; maybe TRBD1 (6 bases). There are 15 residues in the CDR3. Germline V gives CDR1 SNHLY, CDR2 FYNNEI. V lost 5 bases to trimming and J lost 0 bases, with 10 bases between them. This chain's CDR3 is CASSRTAANTGELFF. The DNA of the CDR3 is TGTGCCAGCAGTAGGACAGCAGCGAACACCGGGGAGCTGTTTTTT. The variable domain in full, with the rest retrieved from reference TRBV2 and TRBJ2-2, is EPEVTQTPSHQVTQMGQEVILRCVPISNHLYFYWYRQILGQKVEFLVSFYNNEISEKSEIFDDQFSVERPDGSNFTLKIRSTKLEDSAMYFCASSRTAANTGELFFGEGSRLTVL.

This clonotype has just a few counts. The V call is TRBV6-5, the J call TRBJ2-7; 9 nucleotides agree with TRBD1. In germline, CDR1 is MNHEY, CDR2 SVGAGI. V gave up 2 bases and J gave up 1 base; unmatched junction bases: 3. The CDR3 is made up of 15 amino acids. The CDR3 bases are TGTGCCAGCAGTTACGCACAGGGGGCTTCCTACGAGCAGTACGTC. It translates to CASSYAQGASYEQYV.

This clonotype has just a few counts. The gene calls are TRBV6-2 or TRBV6-3 and TRBJ2-3; D is undetermined. With 0 bases removed from V and 6 bases from J, the gap between germline ends came to 7 bases. The CDR3 runs 13 residues. Germline V gene lookup returns CDR1 MNHEY and CDR2 SVGEGT. CDR3 coding DNA: TGTGCCAGCAGTTACTCTTCTAGGGATACGCAGTATTTT. Amino acid sequence: CASSYSSRDTQYF.

Ten or more counts support this clonotype. The genes are TRBV3-1 and TRBJ2-7; TRBD2 matches 7 bases. Germline V lookup: CDR1 LGHDT, CDR2 YNNKEL (reference sequence). The CDR3 totals 12 residues. V was pared by 2 bases and J by 6 bases, with 1 base of the junction left unmatched. The CDR3 is CASSQTGGEQYF. The CDR3 region has the DNA TGTGCCAGCAGCCAAACGGGGGGCGAGCAGTACTTC.

The rearrangement links TRBV20-1 to TRBJ1-2; the D is unclear. V lost 3 bases to trimming and J lost 3 bases, with 11 bases between them. Germline V gene lookup returns CDR1 DFQATT and CDR2 SNEGSKA (reference sequence). The CDR3 has 13 residues. CDR3 residues: CSARDPGDYGYTF. The CDR3, as DNA: TGCAGTGCTAGGGACCCCGGAGACTATGGCTACACCTTC.

This clonotype has more than one count but fewer than ten. The chain links TRBV7-2 to TRBJ1-1; TRBD1 aligns across 7 bases. The CDR3 has 14 amino acids. V lost 3 bases to trimming and J lost 7 bases; unmatched junction nucleotides: 8. CDR1 SGHTA and CDR2 FQGNSA come from the germline V gene. Here the CDR3 reads CASSFQGGDSEAFF. The CDR3 DNA is TGTGCCAGCAGCTTCCAAGGGGGCGACAGTGAAGCTTTCTTT.

This clonotype was seen only a few times. The chain employs TRBV5-1 and TRBJ1-5; 7 nucleotides match TRBD1. This CDR3 has 14 amino acids. V shed 1 base, J shed 5 bases, and the junction held 3 bases outside the gene matches. CDR1 and CDR2 (germline): SGHRS, YFSETQ. This CDR3 reads CASSLFGTDQPQHF. The CDR3 DNA follows: TGCGCCAGCAGCTTGTTTGGGACAGATCAGCCCCAGCATTTT.

This clonotype was detected a few times. The chain employs TRBV20-1 and TRBJ1-1; 9 bases fit TRBD1. CDR1 is DFQATT, CDR2 SNEGSKA, per germline (reference sequence). The CDR3 totals 13 residues. V lost 5 bases, J lost 5 bases, and 6 bases stayed unmatched. In DNA form, the CDR3 reads TGCAGTGCTCGGGACAGGGATGGGACTGAAGCTTTCTTT. This translates into CSARDRDGTEAFF.

This clonotype was seen repeatedly, ten times or more. J is TRBJ2-1 and V is TRBV2; a possible D gene is TRBD2 (6 bases). V was pared by 3 bases and J by 5 bases, with 11 bases between. The CDR3 is made up of 14 amino acids. Germline-derived CDR1 and CDR2 are SNHLY and FYNNEI. The CDR3 protein is CASSESGRNNEQFF. The DNA of the CDR3 is TGTGCCAGCAGTGAGTCAGGGAGGAACAATGAGCAGTTCTTC.

This clonotype was picked up many times. This sequence joins TRBV20-1 and TRBJ1-2, with D maybe TRBD1 (6 bases). With 7 bases removed from V and 5 bases from J, the gap between germline ends came to 11 bases. Germline V gene lookup returns CDR1 DFQATT and CDR2 SNEGSKA (reference sequence). This CDR3 is 11 amino acids long. CDR3 coding DNA: TGCAGTGGAACAGGGACGTATGGCTACACCTTC. This translates into CSGTGTYGYTF.

J is TRBJ2-3 and V is TRBV12-5; TRBD2 matches 10 bases. The CDR3 has 15 residues. The germline V gene encodes CDR1 LGHNT and CDR2 FRNRAP. V gave up 8 bases and J gave up 3 bases; unmatched junction bases: 8. The CDR3 protein is CASLFSGGYTDTQYF. DNA of the CDR3: TGTGCTAGTCTTTTTAGCGGGGGGTATACAGATACGCAGTATTTT.